This T cell receptor beta chain was sequenced during a study of CD8+CD57+ T cells in acquired aplastic anemia. Notes on this clonotype: Germline is not matched at one junction end, which may reflect a read error.

Genomic DNA was employed as the template in profiling TCR beta VDJ and CDR3. Each CDR3 protein is one row after TCRdb ran MiXCR on the reads. Of around 150,000 distinct CDR3 sequences in the sample, 41% were seen once. In germline, CDR1 is SSHAT, CDR2 FNYEAQ (reference sequence). The CDR3 has 14 residues. This TCR was sampled from a human donor in good health, serving as a control. The gene calls are TRBV7-7 and TRBJ2-7; D call uncertain. Sequencing used sorted CD4+, CD8+, or CD8+CD57+ T cells (not recorded which) from PBMCs. CDR3: CASSPRPERLEQYF. CDR3 DNA sequence: TGTGCTAGCAGCCCTCGACCCGAGCGTCTAGAGCAGTACTTC.